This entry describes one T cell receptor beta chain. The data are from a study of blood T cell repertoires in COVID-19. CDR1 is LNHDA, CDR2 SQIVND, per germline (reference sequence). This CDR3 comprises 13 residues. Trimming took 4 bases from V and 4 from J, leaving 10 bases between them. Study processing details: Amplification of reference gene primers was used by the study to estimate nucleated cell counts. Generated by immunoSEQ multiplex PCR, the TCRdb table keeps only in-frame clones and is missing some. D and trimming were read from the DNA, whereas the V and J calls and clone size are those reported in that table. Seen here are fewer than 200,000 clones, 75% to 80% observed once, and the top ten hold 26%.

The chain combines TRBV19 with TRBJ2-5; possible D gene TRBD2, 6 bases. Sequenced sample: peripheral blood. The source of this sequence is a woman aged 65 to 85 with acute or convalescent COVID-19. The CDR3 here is CASSTVGGETQYF. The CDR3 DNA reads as TGTGCCAGTAGTACGGTGGGGGGAGAGACCCAGTACTTC.